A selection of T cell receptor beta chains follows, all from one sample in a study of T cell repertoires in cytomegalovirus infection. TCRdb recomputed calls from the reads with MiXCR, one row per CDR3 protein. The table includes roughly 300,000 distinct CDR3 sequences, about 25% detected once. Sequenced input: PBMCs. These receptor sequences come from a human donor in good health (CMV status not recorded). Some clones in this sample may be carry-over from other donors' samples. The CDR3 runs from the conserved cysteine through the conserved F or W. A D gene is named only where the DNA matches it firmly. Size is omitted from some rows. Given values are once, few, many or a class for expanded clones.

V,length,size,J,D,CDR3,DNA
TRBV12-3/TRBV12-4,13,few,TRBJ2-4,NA,CASSGIAKNIQYF,TGTGCCAGCAGTGGGATAGCAAAAAACATTCAGTACTTC
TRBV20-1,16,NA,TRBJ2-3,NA,CSARNGPDPSTDTQYF,TGCAGTGCTAGAAATGGGCCGGATCCTAGCACAGATACGCAGTATTTT
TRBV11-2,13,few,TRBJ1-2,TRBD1,CASRLRTGGAYTF,TGTGCCAGCAGACTCCGGACAGGGGGTGCCTACACCTTC
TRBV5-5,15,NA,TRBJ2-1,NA,CASSLVGKSGNEQFF,TGTGCCAGCAGCTTGGTTGGGAAAAGTGGGAATGAGCAGTTCTTC
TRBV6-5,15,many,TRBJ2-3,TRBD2,CASSYVTSGTDTQYF,TGTGCCAGCAGTTACGTGACTAGCGGCACAGATACGCAGTATTTT
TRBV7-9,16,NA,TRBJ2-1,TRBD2,CASSRLGTSGHNEQFF,TGTGCCAGCAGTCGCCTAGGGACTAGCGGACACAATGAGCAGTTCTTC
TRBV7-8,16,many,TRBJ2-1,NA,CASSLMDGIVYNEQFF,TGTGCCAGCAGCTTAATGGACGGGATAGTCTACAATGAGCAGTTCTTC
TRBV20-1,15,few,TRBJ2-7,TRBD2,CSASKWGSGSYEQYF,TGCAGTGCGTCTAAGTGGGGAAGCGGGAGTTACGAGCAGTACTTC
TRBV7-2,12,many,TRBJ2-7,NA,CASSPPAYEQYF,TGTGCCAGCAGCCCCCCAGCCTACGAGCAGTACTTC
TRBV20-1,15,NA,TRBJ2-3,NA,CSAVSGSLITDTQYF,TGCAGTGCTGTCTCCGGGTCCCTAATCACAGATACGCAGTATTTT
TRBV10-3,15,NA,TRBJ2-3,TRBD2,CAISEGGRATDTQYF,TGTGCCATCAGTGAAGGCGGGAGGGCCACAGATACGCAGTATTTT
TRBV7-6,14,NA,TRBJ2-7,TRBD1,CTSSTRLRGNEQYF,TGTACCAGCAGCACCAGACTCAGGGGGAACGAGCAGTACTTC
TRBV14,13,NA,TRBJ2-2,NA,CASSQSTTGELFF,TGTGCCAGCAGCCAATCGACCACCGGGGAGCTGTTTTTT
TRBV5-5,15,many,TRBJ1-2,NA,CASSLGVGTNYGYTF,TGTGCCAGCAGCTTAGGGGTTGGAACTAACTATGGCTACACCTTC
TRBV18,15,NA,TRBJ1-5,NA,CASSPRQASNQPQHF,TGTGCCAGCTCACCAAGGCAGGCTAGCAATCAGCCCCAGCATTTT
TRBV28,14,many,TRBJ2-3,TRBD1,CASSLDRAGDTQYF,TGTGCCAGCAGTCTGGACAGGGCCGGAGATACGCAGTATTTT
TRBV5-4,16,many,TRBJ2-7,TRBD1,CASSLGSGQPSYEQYF,TGTGCCAGCAGCTTGGGGTCGGGACAGCCATCCTACGAGCAGTACTTC
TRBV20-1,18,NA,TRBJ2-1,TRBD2,CSASGVLAGGRRYNEQFF,TGCAGTGCTAGTGGGGTTCTAGCGGGGGGCAGACGTTACAATGAGCAGTTCTTC
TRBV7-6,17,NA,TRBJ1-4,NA,CASSLARAASTNEKLFF,TGTGCCAGCAGCTTAGCGCGGGCAGCCTCAACTAATGAAAAACTGTTTTTT
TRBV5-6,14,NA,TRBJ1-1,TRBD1,CASSVTGMGTEAFF,TGTGCCAGCAGCGTGACAGGGATGGGCACTGAAGCTTTCTTT
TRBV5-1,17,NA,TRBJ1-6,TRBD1,CASSEGDRGSYNSPLHF,TGCGCCAGCAGCGAAGGGGACAGGGGCTCCTATAATTCACCCCTCCACTTT
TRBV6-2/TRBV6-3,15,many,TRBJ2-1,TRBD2,CASSYAGVSTNEQFF,TGTGCCAGCAGTTATGCGGGAGTTTCCACCAATGAGCAGTTCTTC
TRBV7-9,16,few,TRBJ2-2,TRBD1,CASSQYRDRYTGELFF,TGTGCCAGCAGCCAGTACCGGGACAGGTACACCGGGGAGCTGTTTTTT
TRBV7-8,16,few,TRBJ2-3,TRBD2,CASSLHGTSATDTQYF,TGTGCCAGCAGCTTACACGGGACTAGCGCCACAGATACGCAGTATTTT